Listed below are T cell receptor beta chains from one sample, sequenced in a study of T cell responses to AZD1222 COVID-19 vaccine. The method was immunoSEQ multiplex PCR; TCRdb's version includes in-frame clones alone and lacks a portion of them. This sample has some 100,000 clones, with approximately 91% found just once. The specimen was peripheral blood, collected on day 0 of AZD1222 vaccination. All receptors derive from an adult in good health. Each CDR3 is given with its conserved first and last residue. The D gene is left open where the match is weak. Only part of the rows carry a size: once, few, many, or a class if the clone is expanded.

d_gene: TRBD2
abundance: -
v_gene: TRBV12-5
j_gene: TRBJ2-3
len: 16
CDR3aa: CASGSGLAESTDTQYF
CDR3nt: TGTGCTAGTGGTTCCGGACTAGCGGAGAGCACAGATACGCAGTATTTT

d_gene: -
abundance: -
v_gene: TRBV7-2
j_gene: TRBJ2-5
len: 14
CDR3aa: CASTPGTRGWTQYF
CDR3nt: TGTGCCAGCACCCCGGGAACGCGAGGGTGGACCCAGTACTTC

d_gene: -
abundance: few
v_gene: TRBV9
j_gene: TRBJ1-6
len: 13
CDR3aa: CASSVDGTGFLHF
CDR3nt: TGTGCCAGCAGCGTAGATGGAACAGGTTTCCTCCACTTT

d_gene: -
abundance: -
v_gene: TRBV4-1
j_gene: TRBJ1-6
len: 16
CDR3aa: CASKNEASSYNSPLHF
CDR3nt: TGCGCCAGCAAAAACGAGGCGAGCTCCTATAATTCACCCCTCCACTTT

d_gene: -
abundance: -
v_gene: TRBV15
j_gene: TRBJ1-3
len: 15
CDR3aa: CATSRGGRDGNTIYF
CDR3nt: TGTGCCACCAGCAGAGGCGGGAGAGATGGGAACACCATATATTTT

d_gene: -
abundance: -
v_gene: TRBV4-2
j_gene: TRBJ1-1
len: 15
CDR3aa: CASSQDAGKNTEAFF
CDR3nt: TGTGCCAGCAGCCAAGATGCGGGGAAGAACACTGAAGCTTTCTTT

d_gene: -
abundance: once
v_gene: TRBV28
j_gene: TRBJ1-6
len: 12
CDR3aa: CASRDYNSPLHF
CDR3nt: TGTGCCAGCAGAGACTATAATTCACCCCTCCACTTT

d_gene: -
abundance: -
v_gene: TRBV30
j_gene: TRBJ1-3
len: 13
CDR3aa: CAWRWAEGNTIYF
CDR3nt: TGTGCCTGGAGATGGGCCGAGGGAAACACCATATATTTT

d_gene: -
abundance: -
v_gene: TRBV12-3/TRBV12-4
j_gene: TRBJ2-7
len: 12
CDR3aa: CASRRDSYEQYF
CDR3nt: TGTGCCAGCAGGCGCGACAGCTACGAGCAGTACTTC

d_gene: -
abundance: -
v_gene: TRBV30
j_gene: TRBJ1-1
len: 13
CDR3aa: CAWRRDMNTEAFF
CDR3nt: TGTGCCTGGAGGAGAGACATGAACACTGAAGCTTTCTTT

d_gene: -
abundance: -
v_gene: TRBV18
j_gene: TRBJ1-1
len: 13
CDR3aa: CASSGQGNTEAFF
CDR3nt: TGTGCCAGCTCAGGGCAGGGGAACACTGAAGCTTTCTTT